This section outlines one TCR beta chain sequence together with its context. This entry is derived from a study of control samples from healthy donors and cancer patients. V was trimmed by 0 bases and J by 6 bases, leaving 3 bases between them. Germline CDR1 and CDR2: SGDLS and YYNGEE. The CDR3 consists of 12 residues. This table comes from immunoSEQ multiplex PCR, and its TCRdb copy is limited to in-frame clones, with some not included. Among 85,000 to 100,000 clones listed, more than 75% were seen once. Material for sequencing was blood. This receptor was obtained from a man between 60 and 75 years old in good health. J is TRBJ1-4 and V is TRBV9; D uncertain. The CDR3 bases are TGTGCCAGCAGCGTAGGGGATGAAAAACTGTTTTTT. It specifies CASSVGDEKLFF.